This TCR beta chain was observed in a study of a mutant IDH1 vaccine in newly diagnosed glioma. At the level of the study: In weeks 1, 3, 5, 7, 11, 15, 19 and 23, patients were immunized, eight times in all. The earlier regimen, radiotherapy, temozolomide, or both, was most often both. Findings and limits, study-wide: Changes in top peripheral clonotypes did not appear linked to pseudoprogression.

Libraries were prepared by immunoSEQ multiplex PCR; TCRdb keeps only in-frame clonotypes and omits some of them. Of some 130,000 clones listed, 80% are singletons. Turning to this clone: Its antigen remains unknown.

Regarding time point: week 11, during vaccination. Topical imiquimod was applied with each vaccine dose, which held 300 ug of mutant IDH1 20-mer peptide. Donor tumors were new WHO grade 3 or 4 IDH1-mutant, ATRX-lost astrocytomas. The sequence was obtained from a man aged 40-50 years with glioma. Sequenced here: PBMCs, sampled from a glioma patient whose treatment included an IDH1 peptide vaccine.

Here the CDR3 DNA reads TGCAGCGTTGGAAATGACAATCAGCCCCAGCATTTT. Encoded protein: CSVGNDNQPQHF. This chain connects TRBV29-1 to TRBJ1-5; D remains unclear. CDR1 SQVTM and CDR2 ANQGSEA come from the germline V gene. The CDR3 sequence is 12 residues long. Trimming removed 4 bases from V and 3 bases from J, with 7 bases in between.